This T cell receptor beta chain was identified in a study of T-cell reconstitution after alpha-beta-depleted transplantation in children. Findings of the study overall: Newly made T cells mostly supplied T-cell counts and diversity one year after transplant. Day-60 TCRbeta diversity that was high in some patients was derived from surviving recipient T cells and thymic progenitors. Expanded graft clones, several hundred of them, were reportedly the source of alpha-beta T cells about two months after transplant.

In its sample, this clonotype was seen a few times. Its cognate antigen is unknown. Molecular barcoding with unique molecular identifiers was used for the TCRbeta library. TCRdb recomputed calls from the PCR reads with MiXCR, one row per CDR3 protein. Of more than 400,000 distinct CDR3 sequences in the sample, 11% are singletons; the top ten hold about 15%. The sequencing here drew on PBMCs, mostly from graft donor cells, taken 180 days after TCRalphabeta/CD19-depleted stem cell transplant. This TCR derives from a female patient between 2 and 15 years old who had a stem cell transplant for aplastic anemia, so the T cells may come from the graft donor.

CDR3 sequence (DNA): TGTGCCAGCAGTTTGCCCCTAGGACGGGCCCAAGAGACCCAGTACTTC. It translates to CASSLPLGRAQETQYF. This chain connects TRBV12-3 or TRBV12-4 to TRBJ2-5; D gene uncertain. The V and J ends lost 3 bases and 1 base respectively, with 15 bases between them. CDR3 length: 16 residues.